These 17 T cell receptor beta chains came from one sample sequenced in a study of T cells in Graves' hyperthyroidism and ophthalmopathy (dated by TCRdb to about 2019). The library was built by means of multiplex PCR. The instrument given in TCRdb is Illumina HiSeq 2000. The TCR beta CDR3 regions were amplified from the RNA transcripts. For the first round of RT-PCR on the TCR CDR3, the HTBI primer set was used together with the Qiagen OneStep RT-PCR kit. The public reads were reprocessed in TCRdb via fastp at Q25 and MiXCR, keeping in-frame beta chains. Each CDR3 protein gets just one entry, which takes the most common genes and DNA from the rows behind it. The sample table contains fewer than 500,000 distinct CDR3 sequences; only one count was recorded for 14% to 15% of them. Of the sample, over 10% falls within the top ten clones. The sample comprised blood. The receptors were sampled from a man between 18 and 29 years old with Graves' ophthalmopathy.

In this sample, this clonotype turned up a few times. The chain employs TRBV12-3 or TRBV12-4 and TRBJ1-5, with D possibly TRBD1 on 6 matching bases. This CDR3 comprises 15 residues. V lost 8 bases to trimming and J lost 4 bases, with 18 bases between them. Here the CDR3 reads CASGGLGQHNQPQHF. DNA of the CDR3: TGTGCCAGCGGCGGCCTCGGACAGCATAATCAGCCCCAGCATTTT.

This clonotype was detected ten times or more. The DNA for the CDR3 is TGTGCCAGCAGCTTAGTTGGTGACGATCCGTACTTC. Its protein product is CASSLVGDDPYF. This chain connects TRBV7-9 to TRBJ2-7, with D unclear. Trimming shortened V by 1 base and J by 12 bases, and 13 bases separated the two germline ends. The CDR3 has 12 residues. Germline CDR1 SEHNR, CDR2 FQNEAQ (reference sequence).

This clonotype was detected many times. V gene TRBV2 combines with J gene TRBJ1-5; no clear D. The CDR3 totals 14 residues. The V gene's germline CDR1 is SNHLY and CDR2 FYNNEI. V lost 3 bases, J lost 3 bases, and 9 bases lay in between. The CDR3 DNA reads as TGTGCCAGCAGTGACAGGTGGGTCAATCAGCCCCAGCATTTT. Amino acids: CASSDRWVNQPQHF. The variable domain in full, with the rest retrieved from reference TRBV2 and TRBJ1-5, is EPEVTQTPSHQVTQMGQEVILRCVPISNHLYFYWYRQILGQKVEFLVSFYNNEISEKSEIFDDQFSVERPDGSNFTLKIRSTKLEDSAMYFCASSDRWVNQPQHFGDGTRLSIL.

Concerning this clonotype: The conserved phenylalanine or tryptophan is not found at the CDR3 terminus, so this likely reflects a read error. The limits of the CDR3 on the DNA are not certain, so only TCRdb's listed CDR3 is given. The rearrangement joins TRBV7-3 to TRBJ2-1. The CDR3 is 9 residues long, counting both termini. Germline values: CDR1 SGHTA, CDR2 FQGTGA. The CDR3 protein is CASSLMPLR.

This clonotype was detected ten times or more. CDR3 amino acids: CASSYPRENTEAFF. The DNA of the CDR3 is TGTGCCAGCAGTTACCCCAGGGAGAACACTGAAGCTTTCTTT. The chain links TRBV6-2 or TRBV6-3 to TRBJ1-1; tentatively, D is TRBD1 (5 bases). The CDR3 is 14 residues long. Trimming took off 2 bases at V and 1 base at J, with 8 bases between the two ends. Germline V gene sequence: CDR1 MNHEY, CDR2 SVGEGT.

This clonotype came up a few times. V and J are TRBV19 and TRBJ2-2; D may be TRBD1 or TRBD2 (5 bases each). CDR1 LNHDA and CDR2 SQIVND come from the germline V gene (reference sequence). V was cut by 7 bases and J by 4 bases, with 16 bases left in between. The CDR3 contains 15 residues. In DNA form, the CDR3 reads TGTGCCAGTAAGGGTGAGAGGGGATTCACCGGGGAGCTGTTTTTT. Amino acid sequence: CASKGERGFTGELFF.

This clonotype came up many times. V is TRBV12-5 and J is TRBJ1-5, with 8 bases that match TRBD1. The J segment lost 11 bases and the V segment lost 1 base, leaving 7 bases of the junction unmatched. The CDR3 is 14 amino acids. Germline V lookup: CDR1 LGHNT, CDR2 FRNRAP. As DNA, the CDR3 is TGTGCTAGTGGTTTGGAGGCGTCACAGGGGGCCCAGCATTTT. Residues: CASGLEASQGAQHF.

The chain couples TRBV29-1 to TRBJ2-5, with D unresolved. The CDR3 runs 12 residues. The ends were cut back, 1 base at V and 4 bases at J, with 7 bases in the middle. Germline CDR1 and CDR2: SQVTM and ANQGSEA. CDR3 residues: CSVEGGRETQYF. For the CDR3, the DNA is TGCAGCGTTGAAGGGGGTAGAGAGACCCAGTACTTC.

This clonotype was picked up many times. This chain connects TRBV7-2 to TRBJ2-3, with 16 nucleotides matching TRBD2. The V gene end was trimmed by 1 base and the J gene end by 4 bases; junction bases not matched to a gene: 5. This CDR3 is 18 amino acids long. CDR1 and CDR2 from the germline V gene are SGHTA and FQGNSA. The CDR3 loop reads CASSLEVGLAGGPDTQYF. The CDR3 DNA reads TGTGCCAGCAGCTTAGAGGTGGGACTAGCGGGGGGGCCAGATACGCAGTATTTT.

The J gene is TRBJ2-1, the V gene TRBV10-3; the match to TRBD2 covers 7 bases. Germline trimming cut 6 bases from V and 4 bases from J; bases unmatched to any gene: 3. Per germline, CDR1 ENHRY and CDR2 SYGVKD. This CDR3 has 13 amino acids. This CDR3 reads CAIRSGDYNEQFF. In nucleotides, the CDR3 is TGTGCCATCAGAAGCGGGGATTACAATGAGCAGTTCTTC.

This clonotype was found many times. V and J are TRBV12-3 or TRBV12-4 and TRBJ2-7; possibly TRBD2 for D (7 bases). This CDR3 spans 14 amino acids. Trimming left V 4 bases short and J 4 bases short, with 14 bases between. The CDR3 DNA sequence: TGTGCCAGCAGTTCGGGGGGCGCAAGATACGAGCAGTACTTC. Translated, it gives CASSSGGARYEQYF.

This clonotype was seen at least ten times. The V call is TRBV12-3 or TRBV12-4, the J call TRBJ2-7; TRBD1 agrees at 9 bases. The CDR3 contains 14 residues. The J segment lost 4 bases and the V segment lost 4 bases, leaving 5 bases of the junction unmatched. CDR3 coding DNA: TGTGCCAGCAGTTCGACAGGGGGTTGGTACGAGCAGTACTTC. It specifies CASSSTGGWYEQYF.

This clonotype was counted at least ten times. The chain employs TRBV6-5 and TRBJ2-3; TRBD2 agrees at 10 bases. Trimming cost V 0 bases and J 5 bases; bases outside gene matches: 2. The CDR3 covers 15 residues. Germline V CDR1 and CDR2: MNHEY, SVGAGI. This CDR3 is CASSYSSSGGDTQYF. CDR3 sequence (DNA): TGTGCCAGCAGTTACTCGTCTAGCGGGGGAGATACGCAGTATTTT.

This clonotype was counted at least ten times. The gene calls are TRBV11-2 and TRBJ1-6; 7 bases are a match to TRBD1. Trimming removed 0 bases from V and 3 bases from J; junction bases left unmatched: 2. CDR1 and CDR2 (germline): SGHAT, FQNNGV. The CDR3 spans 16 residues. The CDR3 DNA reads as TGTGCCAGCAGCTTAGATCGGGACAGCTATAATTCACCCCTCCACTTT. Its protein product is CASSLDRDSYNSPLHF. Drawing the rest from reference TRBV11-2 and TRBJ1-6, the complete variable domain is EAGVAQSPRYKIIEKRQSVAFWCNPISGHATLYWYQQILGQGPKLLIQFQNNGVVDDSQLPKDRFSAERLKGVDSTLKIQPAKLEDSAVYLCASSLDRDSYNSPLHFGNGTRLTVT.

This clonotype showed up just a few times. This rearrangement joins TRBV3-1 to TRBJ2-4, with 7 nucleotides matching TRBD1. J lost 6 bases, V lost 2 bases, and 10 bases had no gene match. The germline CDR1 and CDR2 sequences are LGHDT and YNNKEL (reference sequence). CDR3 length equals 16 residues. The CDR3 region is CASSQSYTGVGNIQYF. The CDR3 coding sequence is TGTGCCAGCAGCCAATCTTACACAGGGGTGGGAAACATTCAGTACTTC.

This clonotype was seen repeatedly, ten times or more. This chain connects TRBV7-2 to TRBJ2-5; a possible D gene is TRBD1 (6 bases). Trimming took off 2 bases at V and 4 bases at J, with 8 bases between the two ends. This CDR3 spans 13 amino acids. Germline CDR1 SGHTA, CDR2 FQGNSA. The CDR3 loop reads CASSLLGGETQYF. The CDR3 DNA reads TGTGCCAGCAGCTTATTAGGGGGAGAGACCCAGTACTTC.

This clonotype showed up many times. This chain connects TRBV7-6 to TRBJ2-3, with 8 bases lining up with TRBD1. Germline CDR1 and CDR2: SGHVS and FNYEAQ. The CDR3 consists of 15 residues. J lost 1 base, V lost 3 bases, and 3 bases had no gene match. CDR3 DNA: TGTGCCAGCAGCTTCGGGACAGGTCGCACAGATACGCAGTATTTT. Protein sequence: CASSFGTGRTDTQYF. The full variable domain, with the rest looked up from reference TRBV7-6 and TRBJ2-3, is GAGVSQSPRYKVTKRGQDVALRCDPISGHVSLYWYRQALGQGPEFLTYFNYEAQQDKSGLPNDRFSAERPEGSISTLTIQRTEQRDSAMYRCASSFGTGRTDTQYFGPGTRLTVL.